A selection of T cell receptor beta chains follows, all from one sample in a study of blood T cell repertoires in COVID-19. Profiling relied on immunoSEQ multiplex PCR, and the TCRdb table lists in-frame clones only, not all of them. The table lists 95,000 to 150,000 clones, 79% of them singletons. Source material: peripheral blood. The receptors were gathered from an elderly woman with acute or convalescent COVID-19. The CDR3 runs from the conserved cysteine through the conserved F or W. D genes are given only for firm matches. Expanded clones get a size class; other rows say once, few or many, or leave the size out.

D gene,V gene,clone size,J gene,CDR3 DNA,CDR3 protein
TRBD2,TRBV7-2,NA,TRBJ2-1,TGTGCCAGCAGCCTAAGCGGGAGTTCCCACAATGAGCAGTTCTTC,CASSLSGSSHNEQFF
NA,TRBV11-2,NA,TRBJ1-1,TGTGCCAGCAGCTTTTCCCCTCGCGAGAACACTGAAGCTTTCTTT,CASSFSPRENTEAFF
NA,TRBV5-1,NA,TRBJ1-1,TGCGCCAGCAGCTTGGTGACAGGCGCCAACACTGAAGCTTTCTTT,CASSLVTGANTEAFF
NA,TRBV7-2,NA,TRBJ2-1,TGTGCCAGCAGCTCGCCCCCGGGGTCCGGCCTTATCTTC,CASSSPPGSGLIF
NA,TRBV6-1,NA,TRBJ1-1,TGTGCCAGCAGTGATCAGGGGACTGAAGCTTTCTTT,CASSDQGTEAFF
TRBD1,TRBV10-3,NA,TRBJ2-5,TGTGCCATCAGTGAGTCAGGACAGGGACGTGAGACCCAGTACTTC,CAISESGQGRETQYF
TRBD2,TRBV18,NA,TRBJ2-5,TGTGCCAGCTCACCGCCGAGCGGGGATCGAGAGACCCAGTACTTC,CASSPPSGDRETQYF
NA,TRBV28,NA,TRBJ1-1,TGTGCCAGCAGTTTACAGGGAATGAGCACTGAAGCTTTCTTT,CASSLQGMSTEAFF
TRBD2,TRBV27,NA,TRBJ2-3,TGTGCCAGCAGAGTCAGCGGGGTCTTGTTTACGCAGTATTTT,CASRVSGVLFTQYF
NA,TRBV6-5,NA,TRBJ2-1,TGTGCCAGCAGAAGAGCAGCGGGACAATACAATGAGCAGTTCTTC,CASRRAAGQYNEQFF
NA,TRBV6-5,NA,TRBJ2-3,TGTGCCAGCAGTTACTCCTCCGGGAGTGGAGATACGCAGTATTTT,CASSYSSGSGDTQYF
NA,TRBV7-6,NA,TRBJ2-2,TGTGCCAGCAGCTTAGGGTCAGGCTTTGACACCGGGGAGCTGTTTTTT,CASSLGSGFDTGELFF
NA,TRBV4-3,NA,TRBJ1-5,TGCGCCAGCAGCCGCATACAGGGAGCGCCCCAGCATTTT,CASSRIQGAPQHF
TRBD1,TRBV19,NA,TRBJ1-5,TGTGCCAGTAGTCAGGACAGGGCGGCTCAGCCCCAGCATTTT,CASSQDRAAQPQHF
NA,TRBV19,NA,TRBJ2-6,TGTGCCAGTAGCAATCGGGGTGCTGGGGCCAACGTCCTGACTTTC,CASSNRGAGANVLTF
NA,TRBV25-1,NA,TRBJ2-5,TGTGCCAGCAGACCAGATCTCAGGGAGACCCAGTACTTC,CASRPDLRETQYF
NA,TRBV5-5,NA,TRBJ1-4,TGTGCCAGCAGCTTGGAACCCAGGGTTGGTGAAAAACTGTTTTTT,CASSLEPRVGEKLFF
NA,TRBV11-3,few,TRBJ2-1,TGTGCCAGCAGCTTAGCCCCCGCGAACAATGAGCAGTTCTTC,CASSLAPANNEQFF
NA,TRBV4-2,once,TRBJ2-3,TGTGCCAGCAGCCAATCTAATGGGCAAGATACGCAGTATTTT,CASSQSNGQDTQYF
NA,TRBV30,NA,TRBJ1-6,TGTGCCTGGAGCCTCAGCTCCTATAATTCACCCCTCCACTTT,CAWSLSSYNSPLHF
NA,TRBV19,NA,TRBJ1-1,TGTGCCAGTAGTGCCACTATGTCGAACACTGAAGCTTTCTTT,CASSATMSNTEAFF
NA,TRBV4-3,few,TRBJ2-5,TGCGCCAGCAGCCGCGGAAGGCAAGAGACCCAGTACTTC,CASSRGRQETQYF